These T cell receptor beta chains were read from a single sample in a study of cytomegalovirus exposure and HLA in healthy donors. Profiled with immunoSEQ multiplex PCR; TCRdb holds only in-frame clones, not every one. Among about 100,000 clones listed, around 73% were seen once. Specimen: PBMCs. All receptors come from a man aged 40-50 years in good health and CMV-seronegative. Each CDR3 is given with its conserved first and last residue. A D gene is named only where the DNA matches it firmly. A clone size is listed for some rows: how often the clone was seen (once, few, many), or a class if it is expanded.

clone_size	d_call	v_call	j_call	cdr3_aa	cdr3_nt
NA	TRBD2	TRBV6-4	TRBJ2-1	CASSPLAGSYNEQFF	TGTGCCAGCAGTCCTCTAGCGGGGTCCTACAATGAGCAGTTCTTC
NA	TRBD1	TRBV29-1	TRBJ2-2	CSVNRGYGTGELFF	TGCAGCGTTAACAGGGGGTATGGCACCGGGGAGCTGTTTTTT
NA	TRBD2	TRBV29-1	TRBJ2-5	CSVVTGGGWETQYF	TGCAGCGTTGTTACTGGCGGGGGTTGGGAGACCCAGTACTTC
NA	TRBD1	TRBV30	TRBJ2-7	CAWGGQGWYEQYF	TGTGCCTGGGGGGGACAGGGATGGTACGAGCAGTACTTC
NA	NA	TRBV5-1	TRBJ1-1	CASSLGWGEYIEAFF	TGCGCCAGCAGCTTGGGCTGGGGCGAATATATTGAAGCTTTCTTT
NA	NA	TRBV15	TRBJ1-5	CATSRISPGGAINQPQHF	TGTGCCACCAGCCGTATCTCTCCGGGAGGGGCGATCAATCAGCCCCAGCATTTT
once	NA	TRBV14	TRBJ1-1	CASSQAVTGEAFF	TGTGCCAGCAGCCAAGCAGTGACAGGTGAAGCTTTCTTT
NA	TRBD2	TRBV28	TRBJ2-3	CASRLGLAGADTQYF	TGTGCCAGCAGGCTAGGACTAGCGGGGGCGGATACGCAGTATTTT
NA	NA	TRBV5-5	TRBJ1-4	CASSGWANEKLFF	TGTGCCAGCTCCGGGTGGGCTAATGAAAAACTGTTTTTT
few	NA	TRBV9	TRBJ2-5	CASSSGETQYF	TGTGCCAGCAGCTCAGGAGAGACCCAGTACTTC
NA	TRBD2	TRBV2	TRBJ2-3	CASRNAGGPDTQYF	TGTGCCAGCAGGAATGCGGGGGGGCCAGATACGCAGTATTTT
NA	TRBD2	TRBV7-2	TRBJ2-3	CASVAGVAGTQYF	TGTGCCAGCGTAGCGGGGGTGGCCGGTACGCAGTATTTT
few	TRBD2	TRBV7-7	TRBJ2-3	CASSLASGGGSTQYF	TGTGCCAGCAGCTTAGCTAGCGGGGGAGGAAGTACGCAGTATTTT
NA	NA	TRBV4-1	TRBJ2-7	CASSPQGSSGIYEQYF	TGCGCCAGCAGCCCCCAGGGGTCTAGCGGAATATACGAGCAGTACTTC
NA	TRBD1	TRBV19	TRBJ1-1	CASSIGQGIDEAFF	TGTGCCAGTAGTATAGGACAGGGAATCGATGAAGCTTTCTTT
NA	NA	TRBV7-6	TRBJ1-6	CASSVTDYNSPLHF	TGTGCCAGCAGCGTGACAGATTATAATTCACCCCTCCACTTT
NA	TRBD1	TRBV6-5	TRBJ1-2	CASSIDRDGYTF	TGTGCCAGCAGCATAGACAGGGACGGCTACACCTTC
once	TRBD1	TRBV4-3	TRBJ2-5	CASSQVLPGQGSETQYF	TGCGCCAGCAGCCAAGTCCTCCCGGGACAGGGAAGCGAGACCCAGTACTTC
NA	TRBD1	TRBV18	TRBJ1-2	CASSPDLNRGKNYGYTF	TGTGCCAGCTCACCCGACTTGAACAGGGGGAAGAACTATGGCTACACCTTC
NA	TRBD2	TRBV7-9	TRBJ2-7	CSSSPGGYEQYF	TGTTCCAGCAGCCCGGGAGGCTACGAGCAGTACTTC
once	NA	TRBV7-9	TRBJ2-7	CASSLVGGYEQYF	TGTGCCAGCAGCTTAGTCGGGGGCTACGAGCAGTACTTC
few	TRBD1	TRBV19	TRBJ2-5	CASSMDRGETQYF	TGTGCCAGTAGTATGGACAGGGGAGAGACCCAGTACTTC
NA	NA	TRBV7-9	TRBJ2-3	CALSYSDTQYF	TGTGCCCTTTCGTACTCAGATACGCAGTATTTT
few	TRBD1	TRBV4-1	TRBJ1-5	CASSQVPHRGLSQPQHF	TGCGCCAGCAGCCAAGTCCCCCACAGGGGGCTATCTCAGCCCCAGCATTTT
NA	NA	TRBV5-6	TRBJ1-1	CASTPLGGSTEAFF	TGTGCCAGCACCCCGTTGGGGGGGAGTACTGAAGCTTTCTTT
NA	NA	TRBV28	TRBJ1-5	CASSFGTSGNQPQHF	TGTGCCAGCAGTTTTGGTACGAGCGGCAATCAGCCCCAGCATTTT
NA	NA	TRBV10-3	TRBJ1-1	CAIKKGDTEAFF	TGTGCCATCAAGAAGGGGGATACTGAAGCTTTCTTT
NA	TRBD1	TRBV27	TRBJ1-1	CASSLRQGYGTEAFF	TGTGCCAGCAGTTTGAGACAGGGATATGGCACTGAAGCTTTCTTT
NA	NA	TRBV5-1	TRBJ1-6	CASSLGDNYNSPLHF	TGCGCCAGCAGCTTGGGGGACAACTATAATTCACCCCTCCACTTT
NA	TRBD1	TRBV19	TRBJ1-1	CASRDRGRTEAFF	TGTGCCAGTAGGGACAGGGGAAGGACTGAAGCTTTCTTT